The 24 T cell receptor beta chains below all came from one sample that was sequenced in a study of CD8+ T cells in alopecia areata. Extracted RNA was reverse transcribed, and the resulting cDNA served as sequencing template. Only in-frame clones appear in the TCRdb table, and some are missing; sequencing was by immunoSEQ multiplex PCR. The repertoire holds about 23,000 clones, with under 60% as singletons. Sample: NKG2D-high CD8+ T cells sorted from blood. These receptors were collected from a human donor with alopecia areata.

The count of this clone is one. The chain carries TRBV18 and TRBJ1-2; D might be TRBD1 (5 bases). V lost 0 bases and J 6 bases, leaving 11 bases between the germline ends. The CDR3 is made up of 14 amino acids. Per the germline V gene, CDR1 is KGHSH and CDR2 is LQKENI. The CDR3 here is CASSPPWQGHGYTF. CDR3 coding DNA: TGTGCCAGCTCACCACCGTGGCAGGGCCATGGCTACACCTTC. Complete variable domain (other parts from reference TRBV18 and TRBJ1-2): NAGVMQNPRHLVRRRGQEARLRCSPMKGHSHVYWYRQLPEEGLKFMVYLQKENIIDESGMPKERFSAEFPKEGPSILRIQQVVRGDSAAYFCASSPPWQGHGYTFGSGTRLTVV.

The chain is built from TRBV6-5 and TRBJ2-4; TRBD2 agrees at 7 bases. The ends lost 4 bases at V and 4 bases at J; junction bases unmatched: 7. The CDR3 extends over 15 amino acids. Germline V gene lookup returns CDR1 MNHEY and CDR2 SVGAGI. CDR3 in DNA: TGTGCCAGCAGTTCCGGGGTAGCGGGTAAAAACATTCAGTACTTC. Protein: CASSSGVAGKNIQYF.

The chain carries TRBV6-4 and TRBJ1-2; 8 nucleotides match TRBD1. Germline CDR1 and CDR2: MRHNA and SNTAGT. The V segment lost 4 bases and the J segment 2 bases; nucleotides outside the gene matches: 18. The CDR3 contains 19 residues. In nucleotides, the CDR3 is TGTGCCAGCAGTGCCTTGTGCGAGACAGGGGTGAAGAGGAACTATGGCTACACCTTC. Its protein product is CASSALCETGVKRNYGYTF.

The genes are TRBV28 and TRBJ1-1; no clear D. The germline V gene has CDR1 MDHEN and CDR2 SYDVKM. V lost 1 base and J 0 bases, leaving 12 bases between the germline ends. The CDR3 length is 16 residues. The CDR3 nucleotides read TGTGCCAGCAGTTTATCCGACCGAGCAATGAACACTGAAGCTTTCTTT. This sequence encodes CASSLSDRAMNTEAFF.

CDR3 DNA: TGTGCCAGCAGTGCTTCGGGACAGGGGATCGCCAAAAACATTCAGTACTTC. It yields the protein CASSASGQGIAKNIQYF. The chain is built from TRBV25-1 and TRBJ2-4; 10 nucleotides agree with TRBD1. Germline V CDR1 and CDR2: MGHDK, SYGVNS. The CDR3 totals 17 residues. J was trimmed by 1 base and V by 4 bases; bases with no gene match: 7.

The chain carries TRBV6-1 and TRBJ2-2; the D gene is possibly TRBD1 (6 bases). V lost 11 bases and J lost 3, with 10 bases in between. Germline CDR1 reads MNHNS; CDR2 reads SASEGT. The CDR3 covers 12 residues. DNA for the CDR3: TGTGCCGGGGGCGGTGACACCGGGGAGCTGTTTTTT. It is translated as CAGGGDTGELFF.

V and J are TRBV15 and TRBJ1-1; D gene unclear. CDR1 is LNHNV, CDR2 YYDKDF, per germline (reference sequence). The CDR3 totals 16 residues. V was cut by 1 base and J by 2 bases, with 14 bases left in between. The CDR3 spells CATSRGRTASNTEAFF. In DNA, the CDR3 is TGTGCCACCAGCAGAGGTCGAACAGCCTCCAACACTGAAGCTTTCTTT.

This clone was seen a handful of times. The chain joins TRBV28 to TRBJ2-1; D unclear. This CDR3 has 11 amino acids. Per the germline V gene, CDR1 is MDHEN and CDR2 is SYDVKM. Trimming shortened V by 3 bases and J by 8 bases, and 5 bases separated the two germline ends. CDR3 protein: CASSFYDEQFF. DNA of the CDR3: TGTGCCAGCAGTTTTTACGATGAGCAGTTCTTC.

The gene calls are TRBV13 and TRBJ2-2; 8 positions agree with TRBD1. CDR1 PRHDT and CDR2 FYEKMQ come from the germline V gene (reference sequence). The ends lost 5 bases at V and 2 bases at J; junction bases unmatched: 10. The CDR3 is made up of 17 amino acids. CDR3 nucleotides: TGTGCCAGCAGCGTTTCAGACAGGGGAAGCAACACCGGGGAGCTGTTTTTT. It translates to CASSVSDRGSNTGELFF. Supplemented by reference TRBV13 and TRBJ2-2, the full variable domain reads AAGVIQSPRHLIKEKRETATLKCYPIPRHDTVYWYQQGPGQDPQFLISFYEKMQSDKGSIPDRFSAQQFSDYHSELNMSSLELGDSALYFCASSVSDRGSNTGELFFGEGSRLTVL.

In this sample, this clone turned up a few times. The CDR3 reads CASSRGLWENQPQHF. The CDR3 DNA reads as TGTGCCAGCTCGCGAGGGCTCTGGGAAAATCAGCCCCAGCATTTT. This sequence joins TRBV7-9 and TRBJ1-5; D gene ambiguous. V lost 8 bases, J lost 4 bases, and 18 bases lay in between. The length of the CDR3 is 15 residues. CDR1 and CDR2 from the germline V gene are SEHNR and FQNEAQ (reference sequence).

The chain carries TRBV19 and TRBJ2-1; 11 nucleotides align to TRBD2. CDR1 is LNHDA and CDR2 is SQIVND in the germline V gene (reference sequence). The V and J ends lost 5 bases and 6 bases, in that order; junction bases with no gene match: 6. This CDR3 comprises 15 residues. CDR3 in amino acids: CASSLTSGSFNEQFF. CDR3 nucleotides: TGTGCCAGTAGTCTAACTAGCGGGAGTTTCAATGAGCAGTTCTTC.

This sequence joins TRBV5-1 and TRBJ2-1, with 11 bases matching TRBD2. Germline lookup yields CDR1 SGHRS and CDR2 YFSETQ. The V and J ends lost 2 bases and 0 bases, in that order; junction bases with no gene match: 4. The CDR3 contains 17 residues. Here the CDR3 DNA reads TGCGCCAGCAGCTTACTAGCGGGAGACAGCTCCTACAATGAGCAGTTCTTC. Its translation is CASSLLAGDSSYNEQFF. The full variable domain, in which reference TRBV5-1 and TRBJ2-1 provide the parts outside the CDR3, is KAGVTQTPRYLIKTRGQQVTLSCSPISGHRSVSWYQQTPGQGLQFLFEYFSETQRNKGNFPGRFSGRQFSNSRSEMNVSTLELGDSALYLCASSLLAGDSSYNEQFFGPGTRLTVL.

The chain carries TRBV2 and TRBJ2-2; TRBD2 matches at 15 bases. V trimming: 4 bases; J trimming: 3 bases; junction bases outside the gene matches: 6. Germline V CDR1 and CDR2: SNHLY, FYNNEI. This CDR3 comprises 18 residues. Here the CDR3 DNA reads TGTGCCAGCAGTGGGTCGGGGACTAGCGGGAGGTACACCGGGGAGCTGTTTTTT. Its translation is CASSGSGTSGRYTGELFF.

This clone was counted between two and nine times. The rearrangement links TRBV4-1 to TRBJ1-5; D ambiguous. The V end lost 8 bases, the J end lost 9 bases, and 20 bases lay between the germline ends. The CDR3 consists of 14 residues. The germline CDR1 and CDR2 sequences are MGHRA and YSYEKL. The CDR3 sequence is CASGLIGGTGPQHF. The CDR3 DNA is TGCGCCAGCGGTCTCATAGGAGGAACCGGGCCCCAGCATTTT.

A single count supports this clone. This chain connects TRBV25-1 to TRBJ1-4; 7 bases line up with TRBD1. This CDR3 spans 15 amino acids. V trimming: 6 bases; J trimming: 8 bases; junction bases outside the gene matches: 12. Germline CDR1 is MGHDK and CDR2 is SYGVNS. This CDR3 reads CASSARTGVEEKLFF. The CDR3 DNA reads as TGTGCCAGCAGCGCCAGGACAGGTGTAGAGGAAAAACTGTTTTTT.

The chain links TRBV11-2 to TRBJ1-1; 8 bases fit TRBD1. The germline V gene encodes CDR1 SGHAT and CDR2 FQNNGV. The J segment lost 10 bases and the V segment lost 5 bases, leaving 6 bases of the junction unmatched. The CDR3 totals 12 residues. In DNA, the CDR3 is TGTGCCAGCAGCCCCGGACAGGGCAGAGCTTTCTTT. The encoded protein is CASSPGQGRAFF.

This clone was seen a few times. This chain joins TRBV13 and TRBJ2-3, with 7 positions matching TRBD2. The CDR3 sequence is 12 residues long. Per the germline V gene, CDR1 is PRHDT and CDR2 is FYEKMQ (reference sequence). With 6 bases clipped from V and 6 bases from J, the junction kept 3 bases outside the gene matches. The CDR3, as DNA: TGTGCCAGCAGGGGAGGGGCCGATACGCAGTATTTT. Translating gives CASRGGADTQYF.

This clone is medium-sized (0.01 to 0.1%). The chain carries TRBV7-2 and TRBJ2-5; 10 bases are shared with TRBD1. Trimming at V came to 5 bases and at J to 1 base, leaving 7 bases not matched to a gene. The germline V gene has CDR1 SGHTA and CDR2 FQGNSA. This CDR3 is built from 16 residues. The CDR3 region is CASSPADRGVQETQYF. In DNA, the CDR3 is TGTGCCAGCAGCCCAGCGGACAGGGGGGTCCAAGAGACCCAGTACTTC. The variable domain in full, completed from reference TRBV7-2 and TRBJ2-5, reads GAGVSQSPSNKVTEKGKDVELRCDPISGHTALYWYRQSLGQGLEFLIYFQGNSAPDKSGLPSDRFSAERTGGSVSTLTIQRTQQEDSAVYLCASSPADRGVQETQYFGPGTRLLVL.

This clone was counted only a few times. V and J are TRBV6-5 and TRBJ1-2; 9 bases map to TRBD1. Trimming cost V 5 bases and J 0 bases; bases outside gene matches: 4. From germline, CDR1 is MNHEY and CDR2 SVGAGI. There are 15 residues in the CDR3. The CDR3 DNA is TGTGCCAGCAGTACCCGACAGGGGGCTAACTATGGCTACACCTTC. Its translation: CASSTRQGANYGYTF.

The chain carries TRBV10-3 and TRBJ2-3, with a possible D match to TRBD2 (6 bases). The CDR3 has 14 amino acids. In germline, CDR1 is ENHRY, CDR2 SYGVKD. The germline V and J ends were trimmed by 7 bases and 0 bases, with 11 bases remaining between them. The CDR3 sequence is CAIKASESTDTQYF. CDR3 DNA: TGTGCCATCAAGGCTAGCGAGAGCACAGATACGCAGTATTTT.

The V and J genes are TRBV18 and TRBJ2-1; D gene uncertain. The CDR3 is 16 residues long. CDR1 and CDR2 (germline): KGHSH, LQKENI. Trimming shortened V by 3 bases and J by 6 bases, and 18 bases separated the two germline ends. The CDR3 protein is CASSPIPSAGGNEQFF. Written as DNA, the CDR3 is TGTGCCAGCTCACCGATTCCCTCCGCAGGCGGCAATGAGCAGTTCTTC.

The CDR3 DNA follows: TGTGCCAGCGGATCCTACGAGCAGTACTTC. Translation: CASGSYEQYF. The rearrangement uses TRBV6-5 and TRBJ2-7; no reliable D call. Between the trimmed V and J ends, which lost 8 bases and 1 base, there was a span of 3 bases. The CDR3 totals 10 residues. Germline CDR1 reads MNHEY; CDR2 reads SVGAGI.

V is TRBV7-9 and J is TRBJ2-2, with 8 positions matching TRBD2. CDR3 length equals 15 residues. Trimming cost V 5 bases and J 4 bases; bases outside gene matches: 6. Germline V gene data show CDR1 as SEHNR and CDR2 as FQNEAQ (reference sequence). For the CDR3, the DNA is TGTGCCAGCAGCACACGGACTAGCACCACCGGGGAGCTGTTTTTT. Translated, it gives CASSTRTSTTGELFF.

For this clone: One junction end disagrees with the germline gene, perhaps due to a read error. This sequence joins TRBV7-9 and TRBJ2-4, with 7 bases aligning to TRBD1. CDR3 length: 11 amino acids. Germline lookup yields CDR1 SEHNR and CDR2 FQNEAQ (reference sequence). CDR3: CASSYPGQQTF. CDR3 in DNA: TGTGCCAGCAGCTACCCGGGACAGCAAACTTTC.